What follows is one TCR beta chain and its context. Clones were read by immunoSEQ multiplex PCR, and TCRdb kept only the in-frame ones, dropping some. Altogether more than 75,000 clones are present, 93% being singletons, with the ten largest covering under 0.3%. V lost 1 base, J lost 8 bases, and 11 bases lay in between. CDR1 and CDR2 from the germline V gene are SEHNR and FQNEAQ (reference sequence). This CDR3 spans 13 amino acids. This sample was included in a study of technical replicates of blood from several donors. This TCR derives from a human donor in good health. Sequenced: T cells isolated from PBMCs. The V and J genes are TRBV7-9 and TRBJ1-2; D might be TRBD1 (5 bases). The CDR3 region is CASSLDRQGGYTF. CDR3 bases: TGTGCCAGCAGCTTAGATCGCCAGGGAGGCTACACCTTC.